This T cell receptor beta chain was identified during a study of human T cells and chemical hapten exposure. This sample's time point: patch test 3, about 24 weeks after DPC sensitization. Stated treatment: therapeutic diphenylcyclopropenone sensitization with weekly scalp DPC. TCRdb used MiXCR to reprocess the RACE reads, holding one entry per CDR3 protein. Found here are approximately 80,000 distinct CDR3 sequences, approximately 13% of them singletons; the top ten hold roughly 6%. The specimen comprised whole blood, sampled in connection with sensitization to the hapten diphenylcyclopropenone (DPC). The TCR was taken from a woman aged 45-65 years with alopecia areata. Some clones in this sample may be carry-over from other donors' samples.

The CDR3 region is CASSQDPGASTDTQYF. In nucleotides, the CDR3 is TGTGCCAGCAGCCAAGACCCGGGAGCTAGCACAGATACGCAGTATTTT. The V call is TRBV3-1, the J call TRBJ2-3; a possible D gene is TRBD2 (6 bases). V gave up 0 bases and J gave up 0 bases, with 10 bases separating them. There are 16 residues in the CDR3. Germline V lookup: CDR1 LGHDT, CDR2 YNNKEL (reference sequence).